The TCR beta chain described here comes from a study of OX40 agonist ivuxolimab in advanced cancers. Study context: Administration of intravenous ivuxolimab to patients occurred every 2 weeks at 0.01 to 10 mg/kg. Study-wide results and limits: At 0.1 to 3.0 mg/kg and by week 6, CD4+ and CD8+ T cells in the blood had expanded clonally.

The table came from immunoSEQ multiplex PCR; TCRdb's copy has only in-frame clones and leaves some out. This table has 65,000 to 85,000 clones, 87% appearing once. The V gene end was trimmed by 0 bases and the J gene end by 0 bases; junction bases not matched to a gene: 0. CDR1 and CDR2 (germline): SNHLY, FYNNEI. The CDR3 runs to 15 residues. Comment on this clone: The antigen is not known.

This material consisted of CD4+ or CD8+ T cells sorted from blood, taken in a trial of the OX40 agonist ivuxolimab. This TCR derives from an adult with an advanced solid tumor such as melanoma, head and neck, liver or kidney cancer. This chain joins TRBV2 and TRBJ2-3, with 7 nucleotides matching TRBD2. The CDR3 region is CASSEAGGSTDTQYF. The CDR3 DNA is TGTGCCAGCAGTGAAGCGGGAGGGAGCACAGATACGCAGTATTTT.